This T cell receptor beta chain was recorded in a study of T cell responses to AZD1222 COVID-19 vaccine. Points from the study as a whole: Two doses of AZD1222 preceded a rise in Spike-specific TCR breadth and depth.

TCRdb's copy holds only in-frame clones and misses some; the assay was immunoSEQ multiplex PCR. The repertoire holds approximately 150,000 clones, with 92% as singletons. As to this clone: Its antigen is not known.

The sample was peripheral blood, taken on day 0 of MenACWY control vaccination. The clonotype was recovered from an adult in good health.

Written as DNA, the CDR3 is TGTGCCAGCAGCCCTTCCGGGACAGCCTATGGCTACACCTTC. Amino acids: CASSPSGTAYGYTF. The rearrangement joins TRBV7-3 to TRBJ1-2; 7 bases match TRBD1. Germline V gene sequence: CDR1 SGHTA, CDR2 FQGTGA. V gave up 5 bases and J gave up 4 bases; unmatched junction bases: 7. The CDR3 length is 14 residues.